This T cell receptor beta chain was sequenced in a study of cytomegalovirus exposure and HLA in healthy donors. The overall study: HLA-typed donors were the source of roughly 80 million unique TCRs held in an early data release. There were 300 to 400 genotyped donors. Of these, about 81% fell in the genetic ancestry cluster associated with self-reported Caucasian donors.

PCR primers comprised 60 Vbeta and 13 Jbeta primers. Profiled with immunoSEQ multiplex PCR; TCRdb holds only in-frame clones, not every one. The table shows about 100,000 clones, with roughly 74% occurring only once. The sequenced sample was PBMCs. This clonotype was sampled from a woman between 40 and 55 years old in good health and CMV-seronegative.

CDR3 protein: CASSPSGETQYF. CDR3 in DNA: TGTGCCAGCAGCCCCAGTGGAGAGACCCAGTACTTC. This rearrangement joins TRBV28 to TRBJ2-5, with D unclear. The length of the CDR3 is 12 residues. CDR1 is MDHEN, CDR2 SYDVKM, per germline. The V and J ends lost 6 bases and 4 bases respectively, with 9 bases between them.